The 17 T cell receptor beta chains in this list originate from one sample, sequenced in a study of cytomegalovirus exposure and HLA in healthy donors (dated by TCRdb to the late 2010s). Library generation was performed with the immunoSEQ multiplex PCR assay. For the multiplex PCR, a mixture combining 60 forward primers for TCR Vbeta segments and 13 reverse primers for TCR Jbeta segments was used. TCRdb obtained this table from immuneACCESS and retained in-frame rearrangements with V and J assigned. These tables miss some clones; where compared with another copy, unresolved V genes account for less than half of the shortfall, and the remainder is unexplained. Present in this sample are 95,000 to 130,000 clones, approximately 80% of which were seen just once. The ten largest clones capture 3.5% to 4.5% of the sample. The sequenced material came from PBMCs. The receptors here all came from a woman aged 25 to 39 in good health and CMV-seronegative.

The rearrangement joins TRBV28 to TRBJ1-4; maybe TRBD1 (6 bases). The CDR3 has 13 amino acids. Germline-derived CDR1 and CDR2 are MDHEN and SYDVKM. Trimming cost V 8 bases and J 8 bases, with 15 bases left between them. As DNA, the CDR3 is TGTGCCAGCTATACAGGGTCACGAGAAAAACTGTTTTTT. Translation: CASYTGSREKLFF.

The chain combines TRBV14 with TRBJ1-2, with 7 nucleotides matching TRBD1. The trim removed 3 bases at V and 2 bases at J, leaving 3 bases unmatched. Germline V gene lookup returns CDR1 SGHDN and CDR2 FVKESK. The CDR3 length is 14 residues. The CDR3 nucleotides are TGTGCCAGCAGCCACCAACAGGGGAACTATGGCTACACCTTC. Its translation: CASSHQQGNYGYTF. Full variable domain (outside the CDR3, taken from reference TRBV14 and TRBJ1-2): EAGVTQFPSHSVIEKGQTVTLRCDPISGHDNLYWYRRVMGKEIKFLLHFVKESKQDESGMPNNRFLAERTGGTYSTLKVQPAELEDSGVYFCASSHQQGNYGYTFGSGTRLTVV.

The chain employs TRBV11-3 and TRBJ2-1, with 9 bases that match TRBD2. The CDR3 is 13 residues long. CDR1 and CDR2 from the germline V gene are SGHNT and YENEEA. V was clipped by 5 bases and J by 6 bases; unmatched bases: 2. As DNA, the CDR3 is TGTGCCAGCAGCCTAGCGGGACTCAATGAGCAGTTCTTC. Translating it yields CASSLAGLNEQFF.

The chain links TRBV7-2 to TRBJ1-6; D gene unclear. Trimming removed 3 bases from V and 10 bases from J, with 22 bases in between. Germline CDR1 is SGHTA and CDR2 is FQGNSA. CDR3 length: 17 amino acids. The CDR3 bases are TGTGCCAGCAGCTTTAAACCCGCCGGGTTAGGAGGCTCACCCCTCCACTTT. Translating gives CASSFKPAGLGGSPLHF.

With regard to this clone: A junction end diverges from the germline sequence, so it may reflect a read error. Within the sample, other DNA sequences also encode this same CDR3. This chain uses TRBV18 with TRBJ1-2, with 7 bases lining up with TRBD1. Germline loops: CDR1 KGHSH, CDR2 LQKENI. The CDR3 totals 15 residues. The CDR3 loop reads CASTYGDRANYGYTF. The CDR3 nucleotides are TGTGCCAGTACTTATGGGGACAGAGCTAACTACGGCTACACCTTC.

This chain connects TRBV6-6 to TRBJ2-7; TRBD2 matches at 9 bases. After removal of 0 bases from V and 10 bases from J, the junction contained 10 bases not matched to a gene. The germline V gene has CDR1 MNHNY and CDR2 SVGAGI (reference sequence). The length of the CDR3 is 15 residues. This chain's CDR3 is CASSYSGASGTEQYF. CDR3 in DNA: TGTGCCAGCAGTTACTCTGGCGCTAGCGGGACTGAACAGTACTTC.

This rearrangement joins TRBV7-9 to TRBJ1-3; D possibly corresponds to TRBD1 (5 bases). Trimming cost V 5 bases and J 0 bases, with 11 bases left between them. This CDR3 has 15 residues. Germline V gives CDR1 SEHNR, CDR2 FQNEAQ (reference sequence). CDR3 region: CASSPTGDSGNTIYF. CDR3 in DNA: TGTGCCAGCAGCCCGACGGGGGACTCTGGAAACACCATATATTTT.

This clone was seen more than once but under ten times. The genes are TRBV2 and TRBJ2-1; no definite D call. The ends were cut back, 5 bases at V and 10 bases at J, with 9 bases in the middle. The CDR3 length is 11 residues. Germline loops: CDR1 SNHLY, CDR2 FYNNEI. CDR3 coding DNA: TGTGCCAGCAGTTACCGGGTAGAGCAGTTCTTC. Translating it yields CASSYRVEQFF.

This chain uses TRBV5-4 with TRBJ2-5, with 7 bases aligning to TRBD2. The length of the CDR3 is 15 residues. With 3 bases clipped from V and 5 bases from J, the junction kept 10 bases outside the gene matches. Germline lookup yields CDR1 SGHNT and CDR2 YYREEE (reference sequence). CDR3 amino acids: CASSSGSGRRETQYF. The CDR3 DNA reads as TGTGCCAGCAGCTCGGGGTCCGGGAGGCGGGAGACCCAGTACTTC.

The chain employs TRBV5-6 and TRBJ2-5; 9 bases align to TRBD1. The J call may be in error: the DNA end matches TRBJ2-7 better. The CDR3 is 14 residues long. Germline V gene data show CDR1 as SGHDT and CDR2 as YYEEEE. The CDR3 sequence is CASKTGGSTYEQYF. DNA of the CDR3: TGTGCCAGCAAAACAGGGGGCTCAACCTACGAGCAGTACTTC.

This chain connects TRBV28 to TRBJ1-2; 7 nucleotides agree with TRBD1. Germline CDR1 is MDHEN and CDR2 is SYDVKM. With V trimmed by 3 bases and J by 4 bases, 2 bases remained unmatched. This CDR3 is built from 13 residues. The CDR3 nucleotides read TGTGCCAGCAGTTTGACAGGGCCCTATGGCTACACCTTC. Its protein product is CASSLTGPYGYTF.

This clone was recorded only once. The chain uses TRBV7-6 and TRBJ1-2; a possible D gene is TRBD1 (6 bases). Trimming removed 5 bases at V and 5 bases at J, with 12 bases between. In germline, CDR1 is SGHVS, CDR2 FNYEAQ. This CDR3 spans 13 amino acids. CDR3 nucleotides: TGTGCCAGCAGCCCACGGGGGGCGTATGGCTACACCTTC. It translates to CASSPRGAYGYTF.

The gene calls are TRBV7-2 and TRBJ2-1; TRBD2 agrees at 16 bases. The CDR3 loop spans 16 amino acids. The V and J ends lost 3 bases and 10 bases, in that order; junction bases with no gene match: 6. Germline CDR1 is SGHTA and CDR2 is FQGNSA. Written as DNA, the CDR3 is TGTGCCAGCAGCTTGCCGCGGGGACTAGCGGGAGGGGAGCAGTTCTTC. Translation gives CASSLPRGLAGGEQFF. The whole variable domain, remainder taken from reference TRBV7-2 and TRBJ2-1, is GAGVSQSPSNKVTEKGKDVELRCDPISGHTALYWYRQSLGQGLEFLIYFQGNSAPDKSGLPSDRFSAERTGGSVSTLTIQRTQQEDSAVYLCASSLPRGLAGGEQFFGPGTRLTVL.

The J gene is TRBJ2-1, the V gene TRBV2; TRBD2 agrees at 12 bases. The CDR3 is made up of 15 amino acids. The V gene's germline CDR1 is SNHLY and CDR2 FYNNEI. V trimming: 6 bases; J trimming: 10 bases; junction bases outside the gene matches: 10. CDR3 in amino acids: CASSPGLAGTTEQFF. The CDR3 DNA reads TGTGCCAGCAGCCCGGGACTAGCGGGCACCACCGAGCAGTTCTTC.

The CDR3 reads CASSSRTGRGTEAFF. In DNA, the CDR3 is TGTGCCAGCAGTTCCAGGACAGGGAGGGGCACTGAAGCTTTCTTT. This sequence joins TRBV27 and TRBJ1-1; 8 bases agree with TRBD1. The CDR3 loop spans 15 amino acids. Germline values: CDR1 MNHEY, CDR2 SMNVEV (reference sequence). Unmatched junction bases numbered 8, after V lost 4 bases and J lost 4 bases.

The chain couples TRBV6-5 to TRBJ1-5; 9 bases match TRBD1. The CDR3 is 16 amino acids. Germline assignment: CDR1 MNHEY and CDR2 SVGAGI. Trimming took 4 bases from V and 1 from J; bases not matched to a gene: 5. CDR3 loop: CASSSLQGASNQPQHF. As DNA, the CDR3 is TGTGCCAGCAGTTCCTTACAGGGGGCGAGCAATCAGCCCCAGCATTTT.

This chain joins TRBV30 and TRBJ1-5; TRBD1 is a possible D gene (6 bases). V lost 3 bases and J lost 7, with 16 bases in between. From germline, CDR1 is GTSNPN and CDR2 SVGIG (reference sequence). There are 14 residues in the CDR3. In nucleotides, the CDR3 is TGTGCCTGGAGCCCTACAGGGTTTGGCCAGCCCCAGCATTTT. This codes for CAWSPTGFGQPQHF. Full variable domain (outside the CDR3, taken from reference TRBV30 and TRBJ1-5): SQTIHQWPATLVQPVGSPLSLECTVEGTSNPNLYWYRQAAGRGLQLLFYSVGIGQISSEVPQNLSASRPQDRQFILSSKKLLLSDSGFYLCAWSPTGFGQPQHFGDGTRLSIL.